This T cell receptor beta chain stems from a study of shared clonotypes between healthy human individuals. The germline V gene encodes CDR1 SEHNR and CDR2 FQNEAQ (reference sequence). Deletions cut 2 bases from V and 6 bases from J, with 13 bases between. The CDR3 extends over 14 amino acids. Naive CD8 populations comprised CD45RO-negative cells positively selected for CCR7, excluding terminally differentiated effector memory CD45RA+ cells. Clones were sequenced by immunoSEQ multiplex PCR, and TCRdb holds only the in-frame ones, with some missing. Altogether around 2,000,000 clones are present, about 93% being singletons, with the ten largest covering under 2%.

V and J are TRBV7-9 and TRBJ1-1, with unresolved D. The TCR comes from a man younger than 35 in good health. Some clones in this sample may be carry-over from other donors' samples. The sample taken for sequencing was naive CD8+ T cells from PBMCs. The CDR3 reads CASSLFVTVAEAFF. The DNA for the CDR3 is TGTGCCAGCAGCTTATTTGTCACAGTCGCTGAAGCTTTCTTT.